The T cell receptor beta chain under discussion was sequenced for a study of blood T cell repertoires in COVID-19. Study background: Samples of COVID-19 (acute and convalescent) were obtained from the United States, Italy and Spain.

CDR1 KGHSH and CDR2 LQKENI come from the germline V gene. V lost 0 bases and J lost 2; bases outside the gene matches: 1. The CDR3 runs 15 residues. In the authors' methods: Reference gene primers were amplified, and this amplification served to estimate nucleated cell counts. Profiled with immunoSEQ multiplex PCR; TCRdb holds only in-frame clones, not every one. For V, J and clone size, that table is used; D and trimming come from the DNA. The table has some 120,000 clones, roughly four fifths seen once; the top ten hold less than 8%. The source of this sequence is an older man with active or convalescent COVID-19. V gene TRBV18 combines with J gene TRBJ1-2, with 9 bases fitting TRBD1. Sequencing was carried out using peripheral blood. CDR3 loop: CASSPPGQGNYGYTF. In DNA, the CDR3 is TGTGCCAGCTCACCACCGGGACAGGGAAACTATGGCTACACCTTC. Complete variable domain (other parts from reference TRBV18 and TRBJ1-2): NAGVMQNPRHLVRRRGQEARLRCSPMKGHSHVYWYRQLPEEGLKFMVYLQKENIIDESGMPKERFSAEFPKEGPSILRIQQVVRGDSAAYFCASSPPGQGNYGYTFGSGTRLTVV.